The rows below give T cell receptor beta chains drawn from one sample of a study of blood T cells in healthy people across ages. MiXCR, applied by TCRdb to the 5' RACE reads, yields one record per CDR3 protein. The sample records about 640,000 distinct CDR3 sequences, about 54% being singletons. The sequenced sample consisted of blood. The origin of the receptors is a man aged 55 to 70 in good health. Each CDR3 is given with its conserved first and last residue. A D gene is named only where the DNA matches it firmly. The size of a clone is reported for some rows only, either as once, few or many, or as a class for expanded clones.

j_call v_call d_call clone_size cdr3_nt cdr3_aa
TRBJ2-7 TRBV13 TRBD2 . TGTGCCAGCAGCTTAGCTAGCGGGAGATCCTCCTACGAGCAGTACTTC CASSLASGRSSYEQYF
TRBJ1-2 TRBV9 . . TGTGCCAGCAGCGTAAGGAACTCTAACTATGGCTACACCTTC CASSVRNSNYGYTF
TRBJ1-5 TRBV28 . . TGTGCCAGCAGTTTACGACAAGAGTATCAGCCCCAGCATTTT CASSLRQEYQPQHF
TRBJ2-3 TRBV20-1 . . TGCAGTGCCTCCCTAGGGACGGGGGCGACAGACACGCAGTATTTT CSASLGTGATDTQYF
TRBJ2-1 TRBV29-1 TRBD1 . TGCAGCGTAGGACAGGGGGCAGGCCGGGAGCAGTTCTTC CSVGQGAGREQFF
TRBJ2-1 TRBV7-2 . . TGTGCCAGCAGCTTATACGCCAATGAGCAGTTCTTC CASSLYANEQFF
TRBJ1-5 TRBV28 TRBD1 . TGTGCCAGCAGTCCCGGGACAGGGCACGGCAATCAGCCCCAGCATTTT CASSPGTGHGNQPQHF
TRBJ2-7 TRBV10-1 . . TGCGCCACCCAAAGCCCGGACGGTTACTACGAGCAGTACTTC CATQSPDGYYEQYF
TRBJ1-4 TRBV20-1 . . TGCAGTGCTAGAGAAACCGGGGTTACAGAAAAACTGTTTTTT CSARETGVTEKLFF
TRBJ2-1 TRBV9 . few TGTGCCAGCAGCACCCGGGACTCCCCCTACAATGAGCAGTTCTTC CASSTRDSPYNEQFF
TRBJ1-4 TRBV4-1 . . TGCGCCAGCAGCCAAGATGAGGGACCAGGGAATGAAAAACTGTTTTTT CASSQDEGPGNEKLFF